These T cell receptor beta chains were read from a single sample in a study of cytomegalovirus exposure and HLA in healthy donors. Only in-frame clones appear in the TCRdb table, and some are missing; sequencing was by immunoSEQ multiplex PCR. The table lists roughly 120,000 clones, 79% of them singletons. Sequencing used PBMCs. The receptors originated from a man between 18 and 35 years old in good health and CMV-seronegative. Each CDR3 is given with its conserved first and last residue. A D gene is named only where the DNA matches it firmly. Clone size, where shown, is once, few, many, or a class for clones that have expanded.

TRBJ1-5 TRBD1 NA TRBV11-2 13 CASSLRRDSHQHF TGTGCCAGCAGCTTACGACGGGACAGCCACCAGCATTTT
TRBJ2-7 TRBD1 few TRBV7-8 15 CASSLAVQGGYEQYF TGTGCCAGCAGCTTAGCGGTACAGGGGGGCTACGAGCAGTACTTC
TRBJ1-4 NA NA TRBV9 14 CASSVGQLNEKLFF TGTGCCAGCAGCGTAGGACAGTTAAATGAAAAACTGTTTTTT
TRBJ2-1 NA NA TRBV11-3 14 CASSLDSGDNEQFF TGTGCCAGCAGCTTAGATTCCGGGGACAATGAGCAGTTCTTC
TRBJ2-3 NA NA TRBV19 16 CASSTISGTSTDTQYF TGTGCCAGTAGTACCATAAGCGGCACTAGCACAGATACGCAGTATTTT
TRBJ2-3 NA NA TRBV5-8 13 CASSLRFAYTQYF TGTGCCAGCAGCTTGCGGTTTGCCTATACGCAGTATTTT
TRBJ2-2 TRBD2 NA TRBV19 17 CASRPTASGRAFGELFF TGTGCCAGTAGGCCAACAGCTAGCGGGAGGGCCTTCGGGGAGCTGTTTTTT
TRBJ2-7 TRBD2 NA TRBV28 16 CASSSRTSGTIYEQYF TGTGCCAGCAGTTCTCGGACTAGCGGGACGATCTACGAGCAGTACTTC
TRBJ2-3 NA NA TRBV5-1 13 CASSPVQGDTQYF TGCGCCAGCAGCCCGGTTCAGGGGGATACGCAGTATTTT
TRBJ2-7 TRBD2 NA TRBV6-5 15 CASSYVAGGSYEQYF TGTGCCAGCAGTTACGTAGCGGGAGGGTCCTACGAGCAGTACTTC
TRBJ2-1 TRBD1 NA TRBV9 18 CASSDQIPGQQAYNEQFF TGTGCCAGCAGCGATCAAATACCGGGACAGCAGGCCTACAATGAGCAGTTCTTC
TRBJ1-1 NA NA TRBV29-1 11 CSVPGLSEAFF TGCAGCGTTCCAGGGTTAAGTGAAGCTTTCTTT
TRBJ1-1 NA few TRBV6-5 14 CASNSHDKNTEAFF TGTGCCAGCAACTCCCATGACAAGAACACTGAAGCTTTCTTT
TRBJ1-2 NA NA TRBV28 11 CASSLRGGYTF TGTGCCAGCAGTTTGCGAGGTGGCTACACCTTC
TRBJ2-7 TRBD1 NA TRBV6-5 15 CASSGSDRVRAEQYF TGTGCCAGCAGTGGATCGGACAGGGTACGGGCCGAGCAGTACTTC
TRBJ2-7 TRBD1 few TRBV7-9 15 CASSYRAGTDYEQYF TGTGCCAGCAGCTATAGGGCCGGGACAGACTACGAGCAGTACTTC
TRBJ2-3 NA NA TRBV10-3 16 CAISGGGGRTTDTQYF TGTGCCATCAGTGGGGGTGGGGGGAGGACCACAGATACGCAGTATTTT
TRBJ2-7 TRBD2 NA TRBV28 19 CASSQIGRRGEGKDYEQYF TGTGCCAGCAGTCAAATAGGACGTCGAGGGGAGGGAAAAGACTACGAGCAGTACTTC
TRBJ2-1 TRBD1 NA TRBV7-3 15 CASSPGTGNYNEQFF TGTGCCAGCAGCCCCGGGACAGGGAATTACAATGAGCAGTTCTTC
TRBJ1-4 NA once TRBV11-2 13 CASSGGENEKLFF TGTGCCAGCAGCGGGGGGGAGAATGAAAAACTGTTTTTT
TRBJ2-3 NA NA TRBV4-3 16 CASSQEGTLTSDTQYF TGCGCCAGCAGCCAAGAGGGCACCCTAACGTCGGATACGCAGTATTTT
TRBJ2-2 NA few TRBV19 13 CASSQQGYGELFF TGTGCCAGTAGTCAGCAGGGCTACGGGGAGCTGTTTTTT
TRBJ1-5 NA NA TRBV28 13 CASSFPGYKPQHF TGTGCCAGCAGTTTCCCCGGGTATAAGCCCCAGCATTTT
TRBJ2-5 TRBD2 once TRBV30 14 CAWSRTSLGETQYF TGTGCCTGGAGCCGGACTAGCCTCGGGGAGACCCAGTACTTC
TRBJ2-5 NA NA TRBV7-2 14 CASRLTGNQETQYF TGTGCCAGCAGACTCACAGGGAATCAAGAGACCCAGTACTTC
TRBJ2-3 TRBD2 NA TRBV5-8 15 CASSLDSGRTDTQYF TGTGCCAGCAGCTTGGATAGCGGGCGCACAGATACGCAGTATTTT
TRBJ1-4 NA NA TRBV5-1 18 CASTTGVGTIATNEKLFF TGCGCCAGCACCACCGGGGTGGGTACGATTGCAACTAATGAAAAACTGTTTTTT
TRBJ1-2 NA NA TRBV28 16 CASSLWDTEPYHGYTF TGTGCCAGCAGTTTATGGGACACCGAACCTTACCATGGCTACACCTTC
TRBJ1-2 TRBD1 NA TRBV28 14 CASSPGQGLGGYTF TGTGCCAGCAGTCCGGGACAGGGGTTGGGTGGCTACACCTTC
TRBJ2-7 NA NA TRBV5-4 14 CASSSRDNPWGQYF TGTGCCAGCAGCTCCCGGGACAACCCCTGGGGGCAGTACTTC
TRBJ2-7 NA NA TRBV7-3 13 CASSLDRTYEQYF TGTGCCAGCAGCCTAGACAGGACCTACGAGCAGTACTTC
TRBJ1-1 NA few TRBV6-5 11 CASSSSAEAFF TGTGCCAGCAGCTCATCGGCTGAAGCTTTCTTT
TRBJ1-4 NA NA TRBV15 12 CATSNRDEKLFF TGTGCCACCAGTAACAGGGACGAAAAACTGTTTTTT
TRBJ1-2 NA NA TRBV27 14 CASSLTAQGNGYTF TGTGCCAGCAGTTTGACAGCGCAAGGGAATGGCTACACCTTC
TRBJ2-1 NA once TRBV29-1 13 CSVRQGIASEQFF TGCAGCGTTAGGCAGGGGATAGCGAGTGAGCAGTTCTTC
TRBJ2-5 NA NA TRBV10-3 17 CAISDVFEGRRQETQYF TGTGCCATCAGTGATGTTTTTGAGGGTCGGCGGCAAGAGACCCAGTACTTC
TRBJ1-2 TRBD1 NA TRBV14 18 CASSQGPLRQGYNYGYTF TGTGCCAGCAGCCAAGGACCACTACGACAGGGATACAACTATGGCTACACCTTC
TRBJ2-3 TRBD2 few TRBV30 11 CAQIAGGPLYF TGTGCCCAAATAGCGGGAGGGCCTCTGTATTTT
TRBJ2-1 NA NA TRBV13 12 CASSSDSRREFF TGTGCCAGCAGCTCGGACTCTCGGCGGGAGTTCTTC
TRBJ1-2 NA NA TRBV30 13 CAWTKGSNYGYTF TGTGCCTGGACCAAAGGTAGCAACTATGGCTACACCTTC
TRBJ2-1 TRBD1 NA TRBV28 14 CAIKGTVLYNEQFF TGTGCGATTAAAGGGACAGTCCTCTACAATGAGCAGTTCTTC
TRBJ2-1 NA NA TRBV15 15 CATSRGAGAYNEQFF TGTGCCACCAGCAGAGGGGCAGGGGCCTACAATGAGCAGTTCTTC
TRBJ2-3 NA few TRBV4-3 14 CASSQRTGTDTQYF TGCGCCAGCAGCCAACGGACTGGCACAGATACGCAGTATTTT
TRBJ1-1 NA NA TRBV11-2 14 CASRSPGVGTEAFF TGTGCCAGCAGATCACCCGGGGTCGGCACTGAAGCTTTCTTT
TRBJ1-4 NA few TRBV6-5 13 CASSYSGLGRLFF TGTGCCAGCAGTTACTCGGGGTTGGGGAGACTGTTTTTT
TRBJ1-2 NA once TRBV9 13 CASSEQANYGYTF TGTGCCAGCAGCGAGCAGGCTAACTATGGCTACACCTTC